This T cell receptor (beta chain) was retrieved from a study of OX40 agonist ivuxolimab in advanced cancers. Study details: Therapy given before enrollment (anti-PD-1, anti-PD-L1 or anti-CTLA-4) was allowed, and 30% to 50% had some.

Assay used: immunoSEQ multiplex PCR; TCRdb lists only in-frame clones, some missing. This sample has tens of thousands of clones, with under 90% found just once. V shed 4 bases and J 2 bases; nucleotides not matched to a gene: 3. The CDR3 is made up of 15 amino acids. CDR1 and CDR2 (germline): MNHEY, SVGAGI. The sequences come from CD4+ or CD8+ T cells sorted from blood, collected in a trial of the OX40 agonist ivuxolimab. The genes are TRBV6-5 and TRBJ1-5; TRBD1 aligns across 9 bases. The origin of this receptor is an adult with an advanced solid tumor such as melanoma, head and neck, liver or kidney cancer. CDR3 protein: CASSSRDRGNQPQHF. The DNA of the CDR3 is TGTGCCAGCAGTTCCCGGGACAGGGGCAATCAGCCCCAGCATTTT.